Listed below are T cell receptor beta chains from one sample, sequenced in a study of cytomegalovirus exposure and HLA in healthy donors. Profiled with immunoSEQ multiplex PCR; TCRdb holds only in-frame clones, not every one. The data contain about 180,000 clones, 70% to 85% of them seen just once; the ten biggest clones take up under 0.75%. What was sequenced was PBMCs. The origin of the receptors is a woman between 40 and 50 years old in good health and CMV-seronegative. CDR3s include the opening cysteine and the closing phenylalanine or tryptophan. D genes are given only for firm matches. The size entry is marked missing in some rows and otherwise reads once, few, many or a size class.

j_call | clone_size | v_call | d_call | cdr3_aa | cdr3_nt
TRBJ1-2 | once | TRBV5-1 | TRBD1 | CASSSGQGICGYTF | TGCGCCAGCAGCTCGGGACAGGGAATCTGCGGCTACACCTTC
TRBJ2-4 | . | TRBV15 | TRBD2 | CATSRAGGGGENIQYF | TGTGCCACCAGCAGGGCGGGGGGAGGCGGCGAAAACATTCAGTACTTC
TRBJ2-7 | once | TRBV6-6 | . | CASSFRVLSYEQYF | TGTGCCAGCAGCTTCAGGGTCCTCTCCTACGAGCAGTACTTC
TRBJ1-5 | . | TRBV5-5 | . | CASSLWAGVRDQPQHF | TGTGCCAGCAGCTTGTGGGCAGGGGTGCGGGATCAGCCCCAGCATTTT
TRBJ1-5 | . | TRBV23-1 | TRBD1 | CASSQPDRGLDQPQHF | TGCGCCAGCAGTCAACCGGACAGGGGGCTGGATCAGCCCCAGCATTTT
TRBJ1-2 | . | TRBV14 | TRBD1 | CASSQKTGFGYTF | TGTGCCAGCAGCCAAAAGACAGGGTTTGGCTACACCTTC
TRBJ1-2 | . | TRBV28 | . | CAITTANYGYTF | TGTGCCATCACGACAGCTAACTATGGCTACACCTTC
TRBJ2-2 | few | TRBV2 | TRBD2 | CASSILAGPNTGELFF | TGTGCCAGCAGTATACTAGCGGGACCGAACACCGGGGAGCTGTTTTTT
TRBJ2-1 | . | TRBV5-1 | TRBD1 | CASSQQVATGPYNEQFF | TGCGCCAGCAGCCAACAGGTCGCGACAGGGCCCTACAATGAGCAGTTCTTC
TRBJ2-2 | . | TRBV7-6 | TRBD1 | CASSDRVDTGELFF | TGTGCCAGCAGCGACAGGGTCGACACCGGGGAGCTGTTTTTT
TRBJ2-3 | . | TRBV6-1 | . | CASSEQVLTDTQYF | TGTGCCAGCAGTGAACAGGTTCTCACAGATACGCAGTATTTT
TRBJ2-7 | . | TRBV6-5 | TRBD2 | CASRQTSGRAYEQYF | TGTGCCAGCAGACAAACTAGCGGGAGGGCCTACGAGCAGTACTTC
TRBJ2-7 | . | TRBV7-8 | TRBD2 | CASSLQTSGAYEQYF | TGTGCCAGCAGCCTACAGACTAGCGGTGCCTACGAGCAGTACTTC
TRBJ1-2 | once | TRBV30 | TRBD1 | CAWSAGQTPIYGYTF | TGTGCCTGGAGCGCGGGACAGACCCCCATCTATGGCTACACCTTC
TRBJ1-4 | . | TRBV7-9 | . | CASSYRGGTNEKLFF | TGTGCCAGCAGTTATAGGGGAGGCACTAATGAAAAACTGTTTTTT
TRBJ2-2 | . | TRBV12-5 | TRBD2 | CASARRGGDTGELFF | TGTGCTAGTGCCCGGCGGGGAGGGGACACCGGGGAGCTGTTTTTT
TRBJ1-1 | few | TRBV5-5 | . | CASSLTGTNEAFF | TGTGCCAGCAGCTTAACAGGAACCAATGAAGCTTTCTTT
TRBJ2-1 | . | TRBV29-1 | . | CSGLRGEQFF | TGCAGCGGATTGAGAGGGGAGCAGTTCTTC
TRBJ2-1 | . | TRBV7-6 | . | CASSLGGRMDEQFF | TGTGCCAGCAGCTTAGGAGGGAGGATGGATGAGCAGTTCTTC
TRBJ2-7 | . | TRBV7-2 | . | CASRADGIYEQYF | TGTGCCAGCAGAGCGGACGGAATCTACGAGCAGTACTTC
TRBJ1-2 | once | TRBV19 | . | CASSTRTANYGYTF | TGTGCCAGTAGTACCCGGACAGCCAACTATGGCTACACCTTC
TRBJ1-1 | few | TRBV7-2 | TRBD1 | CASSRDRGNTEAFF | TGTGCCAGCAGCCGAGACAGGGGGAACACTGAAGCTTTCTTT
TRBJ2-2 | . | TRBV10-3 | . | CAIRTTGDTGELFF | TGTGCCATCAGGACGACGGGGGACACCGGGGAGCTGTTTTTT
TRBJ2-7 | . | TRBV9 | . | CASSRHGGGAHYEQYF | TGTGCCAGCAGCCGCCACGGCGGGGGCGCTCATTATGAGCAGTACTTC
TRBJ2-7 | . | TRBV11-2 | TRBD1 | CASIPGTGLPREQYF | TGTGCCAGCATCCCGGGGACAGGGCTCCCCCGCGAGCAGTACTTC
TRBJ2-1 | . | TRBV5-1 | . | CASSSPGVGNEQFF | TGCGCCAGCAGCTCTCCGGGGGTCGGGAATGAGCAGTTCTTC
TRBJ2-7 | . | TRBV27 | . | CASSRGLAVRREQYF | TGTGCCAGCAGCAGGGGGCTAGCGGTCCGGAGAGAGCAGTACTTC
TRBJ1-5 | . | TRBV4-1 | . | CASSQSPGTSNQPQHF | TGCGCCAGCAGCCAAAGTCCGGGAACAAGCAATCAGCCCCAGCATTTT
TRBJ1-1 | . | TRBV28 | . | CASSLLRAGDTEAFF | TGTGCCAGCAGTTTACTGAGGGCGGGCGACACTGAAGCTTTCTTT
TRBJ2-1 | . | TRBV18 | . | CASSPVSGGYNEQFF | TGTGCCAGCTCACCGGTTAGCGGAGGTTACAATGAGCAGTTCTTC
TRBJ2-3 | . | TRBV7-2 | TRBD1 | CASRKLTGGGTDTQYF | TGTGCCAGCAGGAAACTCACAGGGGGTGGCACAGATACGCAGTATTTT
TRBJ2-7 | few | TRBV2 | . | CASSDGFSEQYF | TGTGCCAGCAGTGACGGGTTCAGCGAGCAGTACTTC
TRBJ2-3 | . | TRBV30 | . | CAWSGGGLVTQYF | TGTGCCTGGAGTGGAGGGGGATTAGTTACGCAGTATTTT
TRBJ2-2 | . | TRBV18 | TRBD1 | CASSPMGQSLNTGELFF | TGTGCCAGCTCGCCCATGGGACAGTCTCTGAACACCGGGGAGCTGTTTTTT
TRBJ2-7 | . | TRBV29-1 | . | CSVVRAYEQYF | TGCAGCGTTGTCAGGGCCTACGAGCAGTACTTC
TRBJ1-5 | once | TRBV18 | . | CASSPLAGAQPQHF | TGTGCCAGCTCACCACTGGCAGGGGCTCAGCCCCAGCATTTT
TRBJ2-3 | . | TRBV9 | TRBD2 | CASSDSGSGDTQYF | TGTGCCAGCAGCGATAGCGGGAGTGGCGATACGCAGTATTTT
TRBJ2-7 | . | TRBV11-2 | . | CASSLGSVSSYEQYF | TGTGCCAGCAGCTTAGGATCCGTGAGCTCCTACGAGCAGTACTTC
TRBJ2-3 | . | TRBV4-3 | TRBD2 | CASSLWTSGRGDTQYF | TGCGCCAGCAGCCTCTGGACTAGCGGGAGAGGAGATACGCAGTATTTT
TRBJ1-1 | . | TRBV4-2 | TRBD1 | CASSQDGQGIGNTEAFF | TGTGCCAGCAGCCAAGATGGACAGGGGATTGGAAACACTGAAGCTTTCTTT
TRBJ2-7 | few | TRBV4-1 | . | CASSQSQGSYEQYF | TGCGCCAGCAGCCAAAGTCAGGGCTCCTACGAGCAGTACTTC
TRBJ2-1 | . | TRBV7-3 | TRBD2 | CASSLAGSYNEQFF | TGTGCCAGCAGCCTAGCGGGGTCCTACAATGAGCAGTTCTTC
TRBJ1-1 | . | TRBV9 | . | CASSEQGNTEAFF | TGTGCCAGCAGCGAACAGGGGAACACTGAAGCTTTCTTT
TRBJ1-1 | few | TRBV5-1 | . | CASSEELRNTEAFF | TGCGCCAGCAGCGAAGAATTGAGGAACACTGAAGCTTTCTTT
TRBJ1-2 | . | TRBV19 | . | CASSMNPQIYGYTF | TGTGCCAGTAGTATGAATCCACAGATCTATGGCTACACCTTC
TRBJ2-6 | . | TRBV25-1 | . | CASSVQGSGANVLTF | TGTGCCAGCAGTGTCCAGGGATCTGGGGCCAACGTCCTGACTTTC
TRBJ1-1 | few | TRBV4-2 | . | CASSQDPPQRGNTEAFF | TGTGCCAGCAGCCAAGACCCCCCACAACGAGGGAACACTGAAGCTTTCTTT
TRBJ1-4 | . | TRBV15 | . | CATSYGAGDEKLFF | TGTGCCACCTCCTATGGGGCAGGGGATGAAAAACTGTTTTTT